The sequence of this T cell receptor beta chain was determined in a study of STAT3 mutations in large granular lymphocyte leukemia. The V and J ends lost 5 bases and 0 bases respectively, with 4 bases between them. The CDR3 spans 11 residues. Per the germline V gene, CDR1 is DFQATT and CDR2 is SNEGSKA (reference sequence). General observations from the study: Differing intervals and regimens complicate linking therapy response to clone burden. Every T-LGLL patient had at least one immunodominant TCRbeta clonotype. TCR clonotype switching after therapy occurred in about 35% of the 18 patients.

A remark on this clone: What it binds is not known.

TCRdb keeps only in-frame clones here, not all; method: immunoSEQ multiplex PCR. The sample includes about 40,000 clones, approximately 90% of them seen just once. Sequenced material: PBMCs. The sequence was obtained from a human donor with T large granular lymphocyte leukemia. Some clones in this sample may be carry-over from other donors' samples. This sequence joins TRBV20-1 and TRBJ1-1; D unresolved. The CDR3 DNA follows: TGCAGTGCTGGGGTGAACACTGAAGCTTTCTTT. Amino acids: CSAGVNTEAFF.